One and the same sample provided the 21 T cell receptor beta chains below, sequenced in a study of beta chain features in type 1 diabetes (dated by TCRdb to 2016 to 2019). General study outcomes and caveats: A moderate but significant shortening of TCRB CDR3 length was observed in type 1 diabetes patients in all four CD4+ subsets.

Preparation of the library involved the immunoSEQ multiplex PCR assay. All of the isolated RNA was reverse transcribed with the High Capacity cDNA Reverse Transcription Kit, so expressed TCRB transcripts were sequenced. Not all clones reach the TCRdb copy of this immuneACCESS table, which keeps in-frame sequences only. Checked studies attribute under half of the gap to unresolved V genes and leave the rest unexplained. The sample includes around 710,000 clones, with 9.5% to 15% observed a single time. The ten most abundant clones make up 0.09% to 0.15% of the sample. These TCRs are of unknown antigen specificity. Input material: naive CD4+ T cells from blood. The cell subset or site label for this specimen denotes: true naive CD4+ T cells. The receptor source for this set is a man aged 25-45 years with type 1 diabetes.

There are a few counts of this clone. The chain couples TRBV28 to TRBJ1-2, with a tentative D call TRBD1 (6 bases). The ends were cut back, 3 bases at V and 0 bases at J, with 11 bases in the middle. Germline values: CDR1 MDHEN, CDR2 SYDVKM. The length of the CDR3 is 15 residues. CDR3 protein: CASSFGGQTNYGYTF. In DNA, the CDR3 is TGTGCCAGCAGTTTCGGGGGGCAAACTAACTATGGCTACACCTTC.

This sequence joins TRBV7-6 and TRBJ1-6; D remains unclear. Per germline, CDR1 SGHVS and CDR2 FNYEAQ. The CDR3 consists of 14 residues. V gave up 5 bases and J gave up 6 bases, with 11 bases separating them. DNA for the CDR3: TGTGCCAGCAGCAACCTCGGACCTAATTCACCCCTCCACTTT. This sequence encodes CASSNLGPNSPLHF.

The sample holds a few counts of this clone. This sequence joins TRBV7-6 and TRBJ2-7; a weak D match, TRBD1 (6 bases). The CDR3 has 15 residues. V dropped 4 bases and J dropped 6 bases, with 19 bases sitting between them. Germline CDR1 reads SGHVS; CDR2 reads FNYEAQ. CDR3 sequence: CASSSTGHSKAEQYF. The DNA of the CDR3 is TGTGCCAGCAGCTCCACGGGACATTCTAAGGCCGAGCAGTACTTC.

The chain is built from TRBV5-1 and TRBJ2-2; 7 nucleotides align to TRBD2. V dropped 0 bases and J dropped 7; count of bases not matched to a gene: 3. In germline, CDR1 is SGHRS, CDR2 YFSETQ. The CDR3 totals 14 residues. For the CDR3, the DNA is TGCGCCAGCAGCTTGGCTAGCGGTCACGGGGAGCTGTTTTTT. Translating gives CASSLASGHGELFF.

This sequence joins TRBV9 and TRBJ2-5; D tentatively fits TRBD1 or TRBD2 (6 bases each). This CDR3 is built from 15 residues. In germline, CDR1 is SGDLS, CDR2 YYNGEE. The V and J ends lost 0 bases and 4 bases respectively, with 13 bases between them. CDR3: CASSVVGGTGETQYF. The CDR3 coding sequence is TGTGCCAGCAGCGTAGTGGGGGGCACTGGAGAGACCCAGTACTTC.

The CDR3, as DNA: TGTGCCAGCAGCGTAGCGACGGCCACGAACGGGGAGACCCAGTACTTC. Translation: CASSVATATNGETQYF. The chain uses TRBV9 and TRBJ2-5; D gene ambiguous. The germline gives CDR1 SGDLS, CDR2 YYNGEE. V lost 0 bases and J 5 bases, leaving 17 bases between the germline ends. There are 16 residues in the CDR3.

The chain combines TRBV7-8 with TRBJ2-6; D is unresolved. This CDR3 is built from 16 residues. V dropped 4 bases and J dropped 0 bases, with 10 bases sitting between them. Germline V gives CDR1 SGHVS, CDR2 FQNEAQ. CDR3 in DNA: TGTGCCAGCAGCTCAATACAGTTCTCTGGGGCCAACGTCCTGACTTTC. It specifies CASSSIQFSGANVLTF.

There are a few counts of this clone. The chain is built from TRBV2 and TRBJ1-4, with D perhaps matching TRBD1 (6 bases). CDR1 is SNHLY, CDR2 FYNNEI, per germline. V gave up 6 bases and J gave up 0 bases, with 14 bases separating them. The CDR3 covers 16 residues. The CDR3 nucleotides are TGTGCCAGCAGCGAACAGGGAATCGCAACTAATGAAAAACTGTTTTTT. Translating gives CASSEQGIATNEKLFF.

V gene TRBV29-1 combines with J gene TRBJ2-1, with TRBD2 as a possible D gene (6 bases). V lost 6 bases and J 0 bases, leaving 15 bases between the germline ends. The CDR3 is made up of 15 amino acids. Germline V lookup: CDR1 SQVTM, CDR2 ANQGSEA. The CDR3 loop reads CSVSRGEDSYNEQFF. The CDR3 DNA follows: TGCAGCGTAAGCCGCGGGGAGGACTCCTACAATGAGCAGTTCTTC.

V and J are TRBV28 and TRBJ2-5; the match to TRBD2 covers 11 bases. With 7 bases clipped from V and 2 bases from J, the junction kept 9 bases outside the gene matches. Germline V lookup: CDR1 MDHEN, CDR2 SYDVKM. The CDR3 sequence is 16 residues long. As DNA, the CDR3 is TGTGCCAGCACCCTTTTGGGGACTAGCGGACAAGAGACCCAGTACTTC. Encoded protein: CASTLLGTSGQETQYF. Using reference TRBV28 and TRBJ2-5 for the parts outside the CDR3, the full variable domain is DVKVTQSSRYLVKRTGEKVFLECVQDMDHENMFWYRQDPGLGLRLIYFSYDVKMKEKGDIPEGYSVSREKKERFSLILESASTNQTSMYLCASTLLGTSGQETQYFGPGTRLLVL.

There are a few counts of this clone. The gene calls are TRBV5-1 and TRBJ2-5; D is possibly TRBD2 (5 bases). Trimming cost V 1 base and J 3 bases, with 7 bases left between them. CDR1 and CDR2 from the germline V gene are SGHRS and YFSETQ. The CDR3 spans 13 residues. This CDR3 reads CASSLTREETQYF. The DNA of the CDR3 is TGCGCCAGCAGCTTGACTAGGGAAGAGACCCAGTACTTC.

This clone was counted between two and nine times. The rearrangement joins TRBV7-9 to TRBJ2-1; 7 bases fit TRBD2. Germline CDR1 is SEHNR and CDR2 is FQNEAQ (reference sequence). This CDR3 contains 14 residues. With V trimmed by 11 bases and J by 1 base, 8 bases remained unmatched. CDR3 region: CASPREGSYNEQFF. The CDR3 DNA follows: TGTGCCTCTCCCAGGGAGGGTTCCTACAATGAGCAGTTCTTC.

V is TRBV4-2 and J is TRBJ1-6; 8 bases agree with TRBD1. Germline V gene sequence: CDR1 LGHNA, CDR2 YNFKEQ. After removal of 2 bases from V and 5 bases from J, the junction contained 2 bases not matched to a gene. This CDR3 contains 15 residues. The CDR3 loop reads CASSQTDRDNSPLHF. The CDR3 coding sequence is TGTGCCAGCAGCCAAACGGACAGGGATAATTCACCCCTCCACTTT.

A few counts support this clone. The chain couples TRBV9 to TRBJ2-1; TRBD1 matches at 7 bases. The ends lost 3 bases at V and 3 bases at J; junction bases unmatched: 6. Germline V gene lookup returns CDR1 SGDLS and CDR2 YYNGEE. CDR3 length: 15 residues. CDR3 sequence reads: CASSERTGVYNEQFF. The CDR3 bases are TGTGCCAGCAGCGAACGGACAGGCGTCTACAATGAGCAGTTCTTC.

The rearrangement uses TRBV27 and TRBJ2-1; D may be TRBD1 (6 bases). This CDR3 region has 12 residues. Germline V gene sequence: CDR1 MNHEY, CDR2 SMNVEV (reference sequence). V lost 2 bases to trimming and J lost 15 bases, with 14 bases between them. CDR3 bases: TGTGCCAGCAGTTTACCTCCTGGGGGCCCGTTCTTC. Protein: CASSLPPGGPFF.

This clone has a handful of counts. The V gene is TRBV28, the J gene TRBJ1-5; no reliable D call. CDR3 length equals 15 residues. The ends were cut back, 3 bases at V and 0 bases at J, with 9 bases in the middle. Germline-derived CDR1 and CDR2 are MDHEN and SYDVKM. The CDR3 DNA follows: TGTGCCAGCAGTTTGGCCAGCTATAGCAATCAGCCCCAGCATTTT. Translating it yields CASSLASYSNQPQHF.

The V and J genes are TRBV7-2 and TRBJ2-1; 9 nucleotides match TRBD1. CDR3 size: 16 residues. The germline gives CDR1 SGHTA, CDR2 FQGNSA. V was pared by 7 bases and J by 5 bases, with 12 bases of the junction left unmatched. CDR3 nucleotide sequence: TGTGCCAGCACCAAACTTCCGGGACAGGGTAACAATGAGCAGTTCTTC. Translated, it gives CASTKLPGQGNNEQFF.

This clone was detected only a few times. The CDR3 DNA follows: TGTGCCAGCAAGAGGGACGAAACCTACGAGCAGTACTTC. The encoded protein is CASKRDETYEQYF. The V call is TRBV6-6, the J call TRBJ2-7, with D tentatively TRBD1 or TRBD2 (5 bases each). The ends were cut back, 7 bases at V and 2 bases at J, with 12 bases in the middle. Germline V gives CDR1 MNHNY, CDR2 SVGAGI (reference sequence). The CDR3 spans 13 residues.

The genes are TRBV2 and TRBJ1-5, with 7 positions matching TRBD1. The CDR3 loop spans 13 amino acids. V trimming: 3 bases; J trimming: 7 bases; junction bases outside the gene matches: 3. Per the germline V gene, CDR1 is SNHLY and CDR2 is FYNNEI. The CDR3 DNA is TGTGCCAGCAGTGAGACAGGGTGGCAGCCCCAGCATTTT. Residues: CASSETGWQPQHF.

The V call is TRBV9, the J call TRBJ2-5; tentative D call: TRBD1 (6 bases). The length of the CDR3 is 15 residues. Germline CDR1 SGDLS, CDR2 YYNGEE. The ends were cut back, 3 bases at V and 4 bases at J, with 16 bases in the middle. The CDR3 DNA sequence: TGTGCCAGCAGCGCGACAGGACGGTGGGGAGAGACCCAGTACTTC. It encodes CASSATGRWGETQYF.

This chain connects TRBV5-1 to TRBJ2-5; 7 bases agree with TRBD1. In germline, CDR1 is SGHRS, CDR2 YFSETQ. The CDR3 extends over 14 amino acids. The trim removed 7 bases at V and 0 bases at J, leaving 6 bases unmatched. CDR3 in DNA: TGCGCCAGCGGATTAACAGGGGACCAAGAGACCCAGTACTTC. It encodes CASGLTGDQETQYF.